This TCR beta chain came from a study of CD8+CD57+ T cells in acquired aplastic anemia. The study profiled TCR beta VDJ and CDR3 using genomic DNA as template. TCRdb independently ran MiXCR on the reads; one entry per CDR3 protein. The table lists about 200,000 distinct CDR3 sequences, roughly 33% of them singletons, with more than 0.95% in the top ten. This clonotype appeared many times. The sample comprised sorted CD4+, CD8+, or CD8+CD57+ T cells (not recorded which) from PBMCs. The TCR sequence derives from a human donor in good health, serving as a control.

The CDR3 DNA reads as TGTGCCAGCAGCTCCCGGGACAGACAAGGCGAGCAGTACTTC. Encoded protein: CASSSRDRQGEQYF. The chain couples TRBV7-6 to TRBJ2-7; the match to TRBD1 covers 7 bases. Looked up from germline, CDR1 is SGHVS and CDR2 is FNYEAQ. This CDR3 comprises 14 residues. The junction had 9 bases not matched to a gene; V was cut back by 4 bases and J by 6 bases.